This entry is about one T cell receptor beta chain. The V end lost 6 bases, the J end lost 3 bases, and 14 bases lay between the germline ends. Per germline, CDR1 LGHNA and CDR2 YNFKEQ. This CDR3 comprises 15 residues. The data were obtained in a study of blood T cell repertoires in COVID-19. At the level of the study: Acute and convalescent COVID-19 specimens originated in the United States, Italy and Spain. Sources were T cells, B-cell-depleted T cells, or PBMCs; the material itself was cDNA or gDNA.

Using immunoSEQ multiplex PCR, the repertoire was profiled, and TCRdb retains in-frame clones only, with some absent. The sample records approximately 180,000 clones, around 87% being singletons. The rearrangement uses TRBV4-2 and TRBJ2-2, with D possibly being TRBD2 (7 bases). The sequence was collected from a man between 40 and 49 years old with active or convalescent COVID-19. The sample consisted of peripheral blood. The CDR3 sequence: CASRYGGPDTGELFF. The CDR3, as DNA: TGTGCCAGCAGATACGGGGGGCCGGACACCGGGGAGCTGTTTTTT.